Included here is one T cell receptor (beta chain) sequence, with context. Germline assignment: CDR1 SGHRS and CDR2 YFSETQ. CDR3 length: 15 residues. The data stem from a study of monozygotic twins with inflammatory bowel disease. TCRdb reanalyzed the 5' RACE reads, giving one entry per CDR3 protein sequence and no DNA. The specimen's table records approximately 390,000 distinct CDR3 sequences. The TCR comes from a human donor with ulcerative colitis or Crohn's disease, or a healthy co-twin of an affected twin (not recorded which). Material for sequencing was blood. The chain couples TRBV5-1 to TRBJ2-1; checking the TCRdb D call of TRBD2 is not possible without DNA. The CDR3 is CASSGGTSGNNEQFF.